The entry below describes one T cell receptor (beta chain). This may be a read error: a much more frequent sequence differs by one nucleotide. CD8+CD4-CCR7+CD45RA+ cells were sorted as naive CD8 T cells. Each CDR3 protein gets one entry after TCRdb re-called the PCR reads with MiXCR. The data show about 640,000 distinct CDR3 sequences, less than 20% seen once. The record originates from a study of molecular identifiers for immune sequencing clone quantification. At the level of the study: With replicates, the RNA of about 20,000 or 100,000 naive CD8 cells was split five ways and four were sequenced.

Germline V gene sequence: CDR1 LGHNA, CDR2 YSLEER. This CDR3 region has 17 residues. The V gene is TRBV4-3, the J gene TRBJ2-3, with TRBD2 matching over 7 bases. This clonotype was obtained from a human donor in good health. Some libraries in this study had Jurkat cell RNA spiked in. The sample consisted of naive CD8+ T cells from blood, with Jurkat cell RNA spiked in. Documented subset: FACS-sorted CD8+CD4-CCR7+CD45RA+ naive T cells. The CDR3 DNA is TGCGCCGGCAGCCATGACAGCGTGGGAGGGCCCCCAGATACGCAGTATTTT. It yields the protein CAGSHDSVGGPPDTQYF.